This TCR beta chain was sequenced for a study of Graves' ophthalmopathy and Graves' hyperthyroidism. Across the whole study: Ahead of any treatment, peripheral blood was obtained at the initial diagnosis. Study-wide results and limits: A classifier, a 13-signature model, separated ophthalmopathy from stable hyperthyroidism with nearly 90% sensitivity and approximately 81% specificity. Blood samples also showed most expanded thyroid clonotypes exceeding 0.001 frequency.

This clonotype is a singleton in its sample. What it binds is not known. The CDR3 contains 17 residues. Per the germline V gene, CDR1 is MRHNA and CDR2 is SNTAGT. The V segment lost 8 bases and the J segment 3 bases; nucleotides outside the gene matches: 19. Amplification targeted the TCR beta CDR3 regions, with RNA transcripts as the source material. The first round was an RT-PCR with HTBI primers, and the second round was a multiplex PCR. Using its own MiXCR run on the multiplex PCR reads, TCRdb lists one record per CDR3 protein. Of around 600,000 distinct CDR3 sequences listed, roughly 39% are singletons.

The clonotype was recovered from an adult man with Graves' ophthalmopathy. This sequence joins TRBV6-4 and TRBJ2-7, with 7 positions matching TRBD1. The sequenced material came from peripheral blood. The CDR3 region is CASVRPSTGPNDYEQYF. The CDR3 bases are TGTGCCAGCGTCAGACCCTCGACAGGGCCCAACGACTACGAGCAGTACTTC.